The 8 T cell receptor beta chains given below trace back to one sample, sequenced in a study of T cells in Graves' hyperthyroidism and ophthalmopathy. From RNA transcripts, TCR beta CDR3 regions were amplified. TCR CDR3 regions were first amplified by RT-PCR with HTBI primers. MiXCR was run by TCRdb on the multiplex PCR reads, yielding one entry per CDR3 protein. Of roughly 360,000 distinct CDR3 sequences in the sample, roughly 13% are singletons; the top ten hold about 20%. The specimen sequenced was blood. These TCRs come from a man aged 25-45 years with Graves' hyperthyroidism that later progressed to Graves' ophthalmopathy.

This clonotype was picked up many times. This rearrangement joins TRBV7-9 to TRBJ2-3; tentatively, D is TRBD2 (6 bases). Germline CDR1 reads SEHNR; CDR2 reads FQNEAQ (reference sequence). This CDR3 has 16 residues. Deletions cut 3 bases from V and 0 bases from J, with 13 bases between. In DNA, the CDR3 is TGTGCCAGCAGCTTGGTTGGAGGGTTGAGCACAGATACGCAGTATTTT. Protein sequence: CASSLVGGLSTDTQYF.

This clonotype was seen ten or more times. The chain has TRBV10-3 and TRBJ1-1, with a weak D call TRBD1 (5 bases). The CDR3 spans 14 residues. Germline CDR1 and CDR2: ENHRY and SYGVKD. V was cut by 6 bases and J by 2 bases, with 13 bases left in between. The DNA of the CDR3 is TGTGCCATCAGGGGGGACGGAGACAACACTGAAGCTTTCTTT. Translating gives CAIRGDGDNTEAFF.

As to this clonotype: Since the CDR3 does not end with the conserved phenylalanine or tryptophan, this likely comes from a read error. The rearrangement links TRBV20-1 to TRBJ2-6; D call uncertain. Germline V gene lookup returns CDR1 DFQATT and CDR2 SNEGSKA (reference sequence). V lost 5 bases and J lost 0, with 2 bases in between. There are 12 residues in the CDR3. The CDR3 region is CSAPSGANVLTL. CDR3 DNA: TGCAGTGCTCCCTCTGGGGCCAACGTCCTGACTCTC.

This clonotype was seen repeatedly, ten times or more. The rearrangement links TRBV7-9 to TRBJ2-2; tentatively, D is TRBD2 (5 bases). The V gene lost 4 bases and the J gene lost 2 bases, with 14 bases spanning the gap. Germline V gives CDR1 SEHNR, CDR2 FQNEAQ (reference sequence). This CDR3 region has 16 residues. CDR3 sequence: CASSSEGGPNTGELFF. The CDR3 DNA reads as TGTGCCAGCAGCTCCGAAGGCGGGCCTAACACCGGGGAGCTGTTTTTT. Together with reference TRBV7-9 and TRBJ2-2, the CDR3 gives the full variable domain: DTGVSQNPRHKITKRGQNVTFRCDPISEHNRLYWYRQTLGQGPEFLTYFQNEAQLEKSRLLSDRFSAERPKGSFSTLEIQRTEQGDSAMYLCASSSEGGPNTGELFFGEGSRLTVL.

Many counts were recorded for this clonotype. The chain couples TRBV11-2 to TRBJ2-5; D is unresolved. Germline V gene data show CDR1 as SGHAT and CDR2 as FQNNGV. V was pared by 0 bases and J by 9 bases, with 8 bases between. The CDR3 runs to 12 residues. CDR3: CASSLDQRAQYF. The CDR3 nucleotides read TGTGCCAGCAGCTTAGATCAACGGGCCCAGTACTTC.

J is TRBJ2-5 and V is TRBV5-1; 9 nucleotides line up with TRBD1. The trim removed 5 bases at V and 4 bases at J, leaving 6 bases unmatched. This CDR3 is 14 amino acids long. Per germline, CDR1 SGHRS and CDR2 YFSETQ. The CDR3: CASRGTGYRETQYF. CDR3 in DNA: TGCGCCAGCAGGGGGACAGGGTACCGAGAGACCCAGTACTTC.

As for this clonotype: This clone may be a read error of a much larger clone one base away. The chain recombines TRBV11-2 with TRBJ2-7, with D possibly called TRBD1 or TRBD2 (5 bases each). The CDR3 is 15 residues long. Germline CDR1 is SGHAT and CDR2 is FQNNGV. Here the CDR3 DNA reads TGTGCCAGCGGCTTAGGCCGGGACCCAGCCTACGAGCAGTACTTC. Protein: CASGLGRDPAYEQYF. The whole variable domain, filled in from reference TRBV11-2 and TRBJ2-7, reads EAGVAQSPRYKIIEKRQSVAFWCNPISGHATLYWYQQILGQGPKLLIQFQNNGVVDDSQLPKDRFSAERLKGVDSTLKIQPAKLEDSAVYLCASGLGRDPAYEQYFGPGTRLTVT.

This clonotype was detected many times. The chain is built from TRBV29-1 and TRBJ1-1; a weak D match, TRBD1 (5 bases). Trimming cost V 3 bases and J 4 bases, with 15 bases left between them. This CDR3 is 14 amino acids long. In germline, CDR1 is SQVTM, CDR2 ANQGSEA. Here the CDR3 DNA reads TGCAGCGTTGAGTTTGGCAGGGTTAGCACTGAAGCTTTCTTT. Translation gives CSVEFGRVSTEAFF. The variable domain in full, with the rest retrieved from reference TRBV29-1 and TRBJ1-1, is SAVISQKPSRDICQRGTSLTIQCQVDSQVTMMFWYRQQPGQSLTLIATANQGSEATYESGFVIDKFPISRPNLTFSTLTVSNMSPEDSSIYLCSVEFGRVSTEAFFGQGTRLTVV.